The 14 T cell receptor beta chains in this list originate from one sample, sequenced in a study of cytotoxic CD8 clonotypes in ibrutinib-treated CLL (dated by TCRdb to the early 2020s). The protocol used for the library was the immunoSEQ multiplex PCR assay. This is the immuneACCESS table as TCRdb keeps it, with only in-frame sequences that have V and J called. A part of the clones is gone; compared with another copy, unresolved V genes explain less than half, and the rest is unexplained. Counted in this sample were around 310,000 clones; around four fifths of them appeared once. Roughly 7% of the sample lies in the top ten. The material was PBMCs, obtained before ibrutinib treatment. Receptor source: a human donor with chronic lymphocytic leukemia.

This chain links TRBV30 with TRBJ1-5; D not certain. CDR3 length: 13 residues. V lost 5 bases, J lost 4 bases, and 12 bases lay in between. From germline, CDR1 is GTSNPN and CDR2 SVGIG (reference sequence). The CDR3 spells CAWDMGGNQPQHF. The CDR3 DNA follows: TGTGCCTGGGACATGGGAGGTAATCAGCCCCAGCATTTT.

This clone was detected only a few times. V gene TRBV5-4 combines with J gene TRBJ1-5, with unresolved D. V shed 0 bases and J shed 2 bases, with 15 bases lying between them. CDR1 SGHNT and CDR2 YYREEE come from the germline V gene (reference sequence). This CDR3 contains 17 residues. The CDR3, as DNA: TGTGCCAGCAGCTTGGACGGAAGTAATGTGGGCAATCAGCCCCAGCATTTT. It codes for CASSLDGSNVGNQPQHF.

V and J are TRBV12-5 and TRBJ2-7; 10 bases map to TRBD2. After removal of 3 bases from V and 7 bases from J, the junction contained 9 bases not matched to a gene. In germline, CDR1 is LGHNT, CDR2 FRNRAP. The length of the CDR3 is 15 residues. The CDR3 spells CASGFGAGGPREQYF. The DNA for the CDR3 is TGTGCTAGTGGTTTTGGAGCGGGAGGGCCGAGAGAGCAGTACTTC. The variable domain in full, completed from reference TRBV12-5 and TRBJ2-7, reads DARVTQTPRHKVTEMGQEVTMRCQPILGHNTVFWYRQTMMQGLELLAYFRNRAPLDDSGMPKDRFSAEMPDATLATLKIQPSEPRDSAVYFCASGFGAGGPREQYFGPGTRLTVT.

The rearrangement joins TRBV7-2 to TRBJ2-7, with D possibly matching TRBD1 (8 bases). With 5 bases removed from V and 2 bases from J, the gap between germline ends came to 13 bases. Germline V CDR1 and CDR2: SGHTA, FQGNSA. The CDR3 length is 14 residues. The CDR3 reads CASSAQGGAYEQYF. As DNA, the CDR3 is TGTGCCAGCAGCGCACAGGGGGGGGCCTACGAGCAGTACTTC.

In the case of this clone: The germline gene is not matched at one end of the junction; a read error may be the cause. This chain joins TRBV7-7 and TRBJ2-5; D assignment may be TRBD1 or TRBD2 (5 bases each). Germline CDR1 is SSHAT and CDR2 is FNYEAQ (reference sequence). This CDR3 contains 13 residues. The CDR3 protein is CASSFEGRGTQYF. In DNA form, the CDR3 reads TGTGCTAGCAGCTTTGAGGGTAGGGGGACCCAGTACTTC.

The V call is TRBV4-1, the J call TRBJ2-7; 7 nucleotides line up with TRBD1. Germline V gene sequence: CDR1 MGHRA, CDR2 YSYEKL. This CDR3 is built from 16 residues. V was clipped by 1 base and J by 3 bases; unmatched bases: 9. Here the CDR3 DNA reads TGCGCCAGCAGCCAAGCCCCAGGGGGTGAGGGCTACGAGCAGTACTTC. Translation gives CASSQAPGGEGYEQYF.

The V call is TRBV9, the J call TRBJ1-4; tentatively, D is TRBD1 (5 bases). The CDR3 has 16 amino acids. V dropped 0 bases and J dropped 8 bases, with 17 bases sitting between them. In germline, CDR1 is SGDLS, CDR2 YYNGEE. Here the CDR3 reads CASSVGWGGGGEKLFF. CDR3 nucleotides: TGTGCCAGCAGCGTAGGCTGGGGCGGCGGAGGGGAAAAACTGTTTTTT.

The chain combines TRBV29-1 with TRBJ1-5, with D perhaps TRBD1 (5 bases). CDR3 length: 12 amino acids. Germline loops: CDR1 SQVTM, CDR2 ANQGSEA. The V end lost 4 bases, the J end lost 3 bases, and 7 bases lay between the germline ends. The CDR3 here is CSVGQLNQPQHF. CDR3 coding DNA: TGCAGCGTTGGACAGCTCAATCAGCCCCAGCATTTT.

This clone has more than one count but fewer than ten. The chain carries TRBV4-1 and TRBJ1-1, with TRBD1 as a possible D gene (6 bases). From germline, CDR1 is MGHRA and CDR2 YSYEKL. Deletions cut 2 bases from V and 0 bases from J, with 7 bases between. The CDR3 is made up of 14 amino acids. The CDR3 here is CASSQTGMNTEAFF. The CDR3 nucleotides are TGCGCCAGCAGCCAAACAGGGATGAACACTGAAGCTTTCTTT.

J is TRBJ1-2 and V is TRBV6-1; D remains unclear. This CDR3 has 16 residues. From germline, CDR1 is MNHNS and CDR2 SASEGT. Trimming shortened V by 0 bases and J by 9 bases, and 20 bases separated the two germline ends. The CDR3 is CASSEALVRLLKSYTF. The CDR3 DNA reads as TGTGCCAGCAGTGAAGCGCTGGTCAGGTTACTTAAAAGCTACACCTTC.

V is TRBV6-5 and J is TRBJ2-1, with D uncertain. Germline values: CDR1 MNHEY, CDR2 SVGAGI. The CDR3 has 13 amino acids. The V end was cut by 6 bases, the J end by 1 base, with 7 bases between. CDR3 DNA: TGTGCCAGCAGCCCCCTGTCCTACAATGAGCAGTTCTTC. Translating it yields CASSPLSYNEQFF.

This chain uses TRBV6-5 with TRBJ2-5; D might be TRBD1 (6 bases). V shed 5 bases and J shed 5 bases, with 12 bases lying between them. Germline V gene lookup returns CDR1 MNHEY and CDR2 SVGAGI. CDR3 length equals 13 residues. The CDR3 reads CASSEQGWETQYF. The CDR3 DNA sequence: TGTGCCAGCAGTGAACAGGGATGGGAGACCCAGTACTTC.

This chain links TRBV5-1 with TRBJ2-5; D gene unclear. Germline lookup yields CDR1 SGHRS and CDR2 YFSETQ. The V and J ends lost 0 bases and 6 bases respectively, with 9 bases between them. The CDR3 length is 13 residues. The CDR3 here is CASSLAYSKTQYF. For the CDR3, the DNA is TGCGCCAGCAGCTTGGCCTACTCTAAGACCCAGTACTTC. The full variable domain, with the rest looked up from reference TRBV5-1 and TRBJ2-5, is KAGVTQTPRYLIKTRGQQVTLSCSPISGHRSVSWYQQTPGQGLQFLFEYFSETQRNKGNFPGRFSGRQFSNSRSEMNVSTLELGDSALYLCASSLAYSKTQYFGPGTRLLVL.

The chain links TRBV27 to TRBJ2-7, with D perhaps TRBD2 (7 bases). The CDR3 sequence is 14 residues long. CDR1 MNHEY and CDR2 SMNVEV come from the germline V gene (reference sequence). Trimming cost V 3 bases and J 5 bases, with 14 bases left between them. CDR3 sequence: CASSFYEGGHEQYF. CDR3 in DNA: TGTGCCAGCAGTTTTTACGAGGGGGGGCACGAGCAGTACTTC.